What follows are 18 T cell receptor beta chains derived from one specimen sequenced in a study of Ad26.COV2.S vaccination and SARS-CoV-2 variants. Libraries were prepared by immunoSEQ multiplex PCR; TCRdb keeps only in-frame clonotypes and omits some of them. The data show 400,000 to 450,000 clones, less than 95% seen once. Treatment specified: over 15 received Ad26.COV2.S at low or high dose, single or two shots; roughly five received placebo; per-sample allocation not given. At day 63 after the first vaccine or placebo injection, samples were drawn. This specimen consisted of peripheral blood, obtained in a trial of Ad26.COV2.S vaccine versus placebo. The receptors were sampled from a person aged 18 to 59 who received the Ad26.COV2.S COVID-19 vaccine or a placebo.

J is TRBJ2-7 and V is TRBV19, with D hard to call. The germline V gene encodes CDR1 LNHDA and CDR2 SQIVND (reference sequence). Trimming took off 4 bases at V and 2 bases at J, with 12 bases between the two ends. This CDR3 spans 14 amino acids. CDR3 protein: CASSTSRHPYEQYF. In DNA form, the CDR3 reads TGTGCCAGTAGTACCTCACGTCACCCCTACGAGCAGTACTTC.

This clone has a single count. In DNA, the CDR3 is TGTGCCAGTAGTGGACTAGCGGGGCACAATGAGCAGTTCTTC. This encodes CASSGLAGHNEQFF. The genes are TRBV27 and TRBJ2-1; TRBD2 matches at 12 bases. The V gene's germline CDR1 is MNHEY and CDR2 SMNVEV (reference sequence). V was pared by 9 bases and J by 5 bases, with 5 bases of the junction left unmatched. The CDR3 loop spans 14 amino acids.

The chain employs TRBV6-1 and TRBJ2-5; D is ambiguous. The germline V gene encodes CDR1 MNHNS and CDR2 SASEGT. Trimming stripped 2 bases from V and 7 bases from J, with 5 bases between. The CDR3 has 11 amino acids. This chain's CDR3 is CASSERVTQYF. CDR3 coding DNA: TGTGCCAGCAGTGAAAGGGTGACCCAGTACTTC.

The V and J genes are TRBV15 and TRBJ2-3; the match to TRBD1 covers 10 bases. V lost 3 bases to trimming and J lost 0 bases; unmatched junction nucleotides: 6. CDR3 length: 17 residues. Germline assignment: CDR1 LNHNV and CDR2 YYDKDF (reference sequence). The CDR3 protein is CATSSGTGETSTDTQYF. CDR3 bases: TGTGCCACCAGCAGCGGGACAGGGGAAACTAGCACAGATACGCAGTATTTT. Looking up the rest from reference TRBV15 and TRBJ2-3 gives the full variable domain: DAMVIQNPRYQVTQFGKPVTLSCSQTLNHNVMYWYQQKSSQAPKLLFHYYDKDFNNEADTPDNFQSRRPNTSFCFLDIRSPGLGDTAMYLCATSSGTGETSTDTQYFGPGTRLTVL.

V usage is TRBV7-2 and J usage is TRBJ2-1, with D possibly matching TRBD2 (6 bases). This CDR3 has 15 residues. Germline CDR1 is SGHTA and CDR2 is FQGNSA. V was cut by 5 bases and J by 4 bases, with 15 bases left in between. This chain's CDR3 is CASSPGREIYNEQFF. DNA for the CDR3: TGTGCCAGCAGCCCGGGACGGGAGATTTACAATGAGCAGTTCTTC.

The chain employs TRBV5-1 and TRBJ1-2; 9 bases line up with TRBD1. This CDR3 spans 15 amino acids. With 4 bases clipped from V and 4 bases from J, the junction kept 8 bases outside the gene matches. CDR1 is SGHRS, CDR2 YFSETQ, per germline. CDR3 DNA: TGCGCCAGCAGCATAGGACAGGGGACAACCTATGGCTACACCTTC. Its protein product is CASSIGQGTTYGYTF.

The gene calls are TRBV28 and TRBJ1-6; D remains ambiguous. The CDR3 consists of 18 residues. Trimming took off 2 bases at V and 9 bases at J, with 23 bases between the two ends. Germline values: CDR1 MDHEN, CDR2 SYDVKM. The CDR3 protein is CASSLPLQPSADFSPLHF. Written as DNA, the CDR3 is TGTGCCAGCAGTTTACCCCTCCAACCCTCTGCGGATTTTTCACCCCTCCACTTT.

The genes are TRBV9 and TRBJ2-3; D gene ambiguous. The V and J ends lost 4 bases and 5 bases respectively, with 5 bases between them. The V gene's germline CDR1 is SGDLS and CDR2 YYNGEE. This CDR3 region has 11 residues. The CDR3 region has the DNA TGTGCCAGCAGCCTTGGAGATACGCAGTATTTT. Encoded protein: CASSLGDTQYF.

Worth noting for this clone: This sample also contains other DNA sequences that code for the same CDR3. V gene TRBV30 combines with J gene TRBJ2-7; 8 bases match TRBD1. The CDR3 covers 13 residues. The V segment lost 3 bases and the J segment 4 bases; nucleotides outside the gene matches: 5. CDR1 and CDR2 from the germline V gene are GTSNPN and SVGIG (reference sequence). This chain's CDR3 is CAWRGTGSYEQYF. For the CDR3, the DNA is TGTGCCTGGAGGGGGACAGGATCGTACGAGCAGTACTTC. The full variable domain, with the rest looked up from reference TRBV30 and TRBJ2-7, is SQTIHQWPATLVQPVGSPLSLECTVEGTSNPNLYWYRQAAGRGLQLLFYSVGIGQISSEVPQNLSASRPQDRQFILSSKKLLLSDSGFYLCAWRGTGSYEQYFGPGTRLTVT.

The chain carries TRBV19 and TRBJ2-6; D gene ambiguous. In germline, CDR1 is LNHDA, CDR2 SQIVND (reference sequence). The V gene lost 11 bases and the J gene lost 2 bases, with 19 bases spanning the gap. This CDR3 spans 16 amino acids. The CDR3 is CAVNSDRVPGANVLTF. DNA for the CDR3: TGTGCCGTCAACTCAGACCGAGTCCCTGGGGCCAACGTCCTGACTTTC.

V and J are TRBV6-2 or TRBV6-3 and TRBJ1-2; D is uncertain. The germline V gene encodes CDR1 MNHEY and CDR2 SVGEGT. With 5 bases removed from V and 8 bases from J, the gap between germline ends came to 21 bases. The CDR3 is 15 residues long. This chain's CDR3 is CASSTRTLRSEGYTF. CDR3 coding DNA: TGTGCCAGCAGTACAAGGACCCTACGGTCCGAGGGCTACACCTTC.

This chain joins TRBV20-1 and TRBJ2-5; a weak D match, TRBD1 (6 bases). Trimming took off 3 bases at V and 1 base at J, with 12 bases between the two ends. Germline CDR1 reads DFQATT; CDR2 reads SNEGSKA (reference sequence). This CDR3 is built from 14 residues. In DNA, the CDR3 is TGCAGTGCTAGTCACCGGACAGTCCAAGAGACCCAGTACTTC. Its protein product is CSASHRTVQETQYF.

This chain links TRBV19 with TRBJ1-5; the D is unclear. Germline-derived CDR1 and CDR2 are LNHDA and SQIVND (reference sequence). Between the trimmed V and J ends, which lost 3 bases and 4 bases, there was a span of 16 bases. The CDR3 is 16 residues long. CDR3 loop: CASSIGGSGYNQPQHF. For the CDR3, the DNA is TGTGCCAGTAGTATTGGAGGGTCGGGATATAATCAGCCCCAGCATTTT. The entire variable domain, with the rest obtained from reference TRBV19 and TRBJ1-5, is as follows: DGGITQSPKYLFRKEGQNVTLSCEQNLNHDAMYWYRQDPGQGLRLIYYSQIVNDFQKGDIAEGYSVSREKKESFPLTVTSAQKNPTAFYLCASSIGGSGYNQPQHFGDGTRLSIL.

The genes are TRBV28 and TRBJ1-5, with D hard to call. V was cut by 3 bases and J by 0 bases, with 15 bases left in between. CDR1 is MDHEN, CDR2 SYDVKM, per germline. The CDR3 has 17 residues. The CDR3 bases are TGTGCCAGCAGTTTCACCCCCAGCCTTTATAGCAATCAGCCCCAGCATTTT. It encodes CASSFTPSLYSNQPQHF.

V usage is TRBV2 and J usage is TRBJ2-5, with D perhaps matching TRBD1 (6 bases). The germline V gene encodes CDR1 SNHLY and CDR2 FYNNEI. The CDR3 is 13 residues long. V lost 6 bases to trimming and J lost 2 bases, with 10 bases between them. CDR3 sequence reads: CASRSDSQETQYF. The CDR3 nucleotides read TGTGCCAGCAGGTCGGACAGTCAAGAGACCCAGTACTTC.

The J gene is TRBJ2-7, the V gene TRBV24-1; 8 bases are shared with TRBD1. The CDR3 totals 14 residues. Per germline, CDR1 KGHDR and CDR2 SFDVKD. Unmatched junction bases numbered 6, after V lost 4 bases and J lost 5 bases. DNA for the CDR3: TGTGCCACCAGTGACTCGGACAGGGACAACGAGCAGTACTTC. It codes for CATSDSDRDNEQYF.

This clone showed up just once. This rearrangement joins TRBV3-1 (or the pseudogene TRBV3-2) to TRBJ2-5; D unresolved. CDR3 length equals 15 residues. Germline V gene sequence: CDR1 LGHDT, CDR2 YNNKEL (reference sequence). V was shortened by 0 bases and J by 4 bases, with 12 bases between the two germline ends. The DNA for the CDR3 is TGTGCCAGCAGCCAAGATTCCCCGGGTGCAGAGACCCAGTACTTC. Encoded protein: CASSQDSPGAETQYF.

This chain connects TRBV28 to TRBJ1-2; TRBD1 is a possible D gene (5 bases). V lost 5 bases and J 4 bases, leaving 23 bases between the germline ends. In germline, CDR1 is MDHEN, CDR2 SYDVKM. CDR3 size: 17 residues. CDR3 protein: CASSPDIGARLGYGYTF. DNA for the CDR3: TGTGCCAGCAGTCCAGACATTGGGGCGCGGTTGGGCTATGGCTACACCTTC.